Each of the 15 T cell receptor beta chains below was sequenced from the same sample in a study of control samples from healthy donors and cancer patients. The data were produced by immunoSEQ multiplex PCR, yet TCRdb's version contains in-frame clones alone and is incomplete. The data show tens of thousands of clones, just over 90% seen once. Sample: PBMCs. The receptors derive from a man aged 30 to 39 with colorectal cancer.

The chain joins TRBV10-2 to TRBJ1-2, with 7 bases that match TRBD1. The CDR3 has 13 amino acids. J gave up 5 bases and V 4 bases, and 4 bases lay outside the gene matches. The V gene's germline CDR1 is WSHSY and CDR2 SAAADI. The CDR3 here is CASSGIQGYGYTF. CDR3 coding DNA: TGCGCCAGCAGTGGAATACAGGGGTATGGCTACACCTTC.

The CDR3 DNA is TGCAGCGCTGCAGGACAGGGCACTGAAGCTTTCTTT. Amino acid sequence: CSAAGQGTEAFF. The chain recombines TRBV29-1 with TRBJ1-1; 8 bases fit TRBD1. The CDR3 runs to 12 residues. V trimming: 7 bases; J trimming: 4 bases; junction bases outside the gene matches: 5. Germline-derived CDR1 and CDR2 are SQVTM and ANQGSEA.

The rearrangement joins TRBV6-1 to TRBJ1-3; D uncertain. CDR3 size: 15 residues. Trimming removed 2 bases from V and 1 base from J, with 9 bases in between. From germline, CDR1 is MNHNS and CDR2 SASEGT. The DNA for the CDR3 is TGTGCCAGCAGTGAATTTGGCAGATCTGGAAACACCATATATTTT. Translation gives CASSEFGRSGNTIYF.

This chain connects TRBV7-9 to TRBJ2-3; D is ambiguous. The CDR3 extends over 14 amino acids. The V end was cut by 4 bases, the J end by 4 bases, with 12 bases between. Germline V CDR1 and CDR2: SEHNR, FQNEAQ (reference sequence). The CDR3 DNA is TGTGCCAGCAGCTGGACCGGAACCTCAGATACGCAGTATTTT. The encoded protein is CASSWTGTSDTQYF.

This rearrangement joins TRBV4-1 to TRBJ2-1; D uncertain. Germline assignment: CDR1 MGHRA and CDR2 YSYEKL. Trimming stripped 3 bases from V and 3 bases from J, with 9 bases between. The CDR3 consists of 14 residues. The CDR3 DNA reads as TGCGCCAGCAGCCAGGCAAAAGTCTACAATGAGCAGTTCTTC. Translating it yields CASSQAKVYNEQFF.

This clone was seen only once. The CDR3 is CASSLGPGDNEQFF. CDR3 nucleotide sequence: TGCGCCAGCAGCTTGGGACCCGGGGATAATGAGCAGTTCTTC. The rearrangement joins TRBV5-1 to TRBJ2-1, with a possible D match to TRBD2 (5 bases). Germline V gives CDR1 SGHRS, CDR2 YFSETQ. V shed 0 bases and J shed 7 bases, with 11 bases lying between them. The CDR3 extends over 14 amino acids.

This chain links TRBV4-1 with TRBJ1-5, with a tentative D call TRBD1 (5 bases). Trimming shortened V by 1 base and J by 10 bases, and 17 bases separated the two germline ends. CDR1 MGHRA and CDR2 YSYEKL come from the germline V gene. The CDR3 extends over 15 amino acids. The CDR3 DNA follows: TGCGCCAGCAGCCAAGGAGGGGAGGGCTTGGGTCCCCAGCATTTT. As protein: CASSQGGEGLGPQHF.

The V call is TRBV5-8, the J call TRBJ2-3; TRBD1 matches at 8 bases. CDR3 length: 16 residues. Germline loops: CDR1 SGHTS, CDR2 YDEGEE. The J segment lost 3 bases and the V segment lost 0 bases, leaving 6 bases of the junction unmatched. The CDR3 sequence: CASSLGNRGSTDTQYF. CDR3 coding DNA: TGTGCCAGCAGCTTGGGTAACAGGGGGTCGACAGATACGCAGTATTTT.

CDR3 nucleotide sequence: TGTGCCAGCAGTAACCTGGGACAGTGGGGCTACACCTTC. Amino acid sequence: CASSNLGQWGYTF. This rearrangement joins TRBV6-5 to TRBJ1-2, with 7 nucleotides matching TRBD1. V lost 5 bases, J lost 8 bases, and 8 bases stayed unmatched. The CDR3 extends over 13 amino acids. Germline lookup yields CDR1 MNHEY and CDR2 SVGAGI.

This clone was observed once. V and J are TRBV30 and TRBJ1-1; D not certain. V lost 0 bases to trimming and J lost 4 bases, with 12 bases between them. The CDR3 covers 14 residues. Germline V gives CDR1 GTSNPN, CDR2 SVGIG (reference sequence). This CDR3 is CAWSVLGRRTEAFF. The CDR3 DNA reads TGTGCCTGGAGTGTACTAGGACGTCGCACTGAAGCTTTCTTT.

This clone was seen once. The chain joins TRBV5-6 to TRBJ2-1; D possibly matches TRBD1 or TRBD2 (5 bases each). Germline values: CDR1 SGHDT, CDR2 YYEEEE. The V end was cut by 1 base, the J end by 4 bases, with 15 bases between. The CDR3 contains 16 residues. The CDR3 region has the DNA TGTGCCAGCAGCTTGAGGTCGGGGCCCATTTACAATGAGCAGTTCTTC. Translating it yields CASSLRSGPIYNEQFF.

In DNA form, the CDR3 reads TGTGCCAGCAGTTACTTCGAGTGGGTCATCACCGGGGAGCTGTTTTTT. Translated, it gives CASSYFEWVITGELFF. The V call is TRBV6-5, the J call TRBJ2-2; D remains unclear. V was cut by 1 base and J by 4 bases, with 13 bases left in between. Per germline, CDR1 MNHEY and CDR2 SVGAGI. This CDR3 is built from 16 residues.

This clone occurred once. The chain couples TRBV5-5 to TRBJ2-2; D unclear. Trimming shortened V by 0 bases and J by 2 bases, and 5 bases separated the two germline ends. The germline CDR1 and CDR2 sequences are SGHKS and YYEKEE (reference sequence). This CDR3 comprises 14 residues. CDR3 DNA: TGTGCCAGCAGCTTGGTGCCTAACACCGGGGAGCTGTTTTTT. Amino acids: CASSLVPNTGELFF. The full variable domain, in which reference TRBV5-5 and TRBJ2-2 provide the parts outside the CDR3, is DAGVTQSPTHLIKTRGQQVTLRCSPISGHKSVSWYQQVLGQGPQFIFQYYEKEERGRGNFPDRFSARQFPNYSSELNVNALLLGDSALYLCASSLVPNTGELFFGEGSRLTVL.

The chain joins TRBV18 to TRBJ1-1; D is uncertain. Trimming took 0 bases from V and 0 from J, leaving 14 bases between them. CDR1 KGHSH and CDR2 LQKENI come from the germline V gene. The CDR3 runs to 17 residues. The CDR3 spells CASSPPGRPLMNTEAFF. CDR3 DNA sequence: TGTGCCAGCTCACCACCGGGAAGGCCATTGATGAACACTGAAGCTTTCTTT.

This chain connects TRBV6-5 to TRBJ2-1; no definite D call. V was shortened by 6 bases and J by 6 bases, with 9 bases between the two germline ends. CDR1 is MNHEY and CDR2 is SVGAGI in the germline V gene. The CDR3 spans 12 residues. Here the CDR3 reads CASRPLGNEQFF. CDR3 sequence (DNA): TGTGCCAGCAGACCCTTGGGCAATGAGCAGTTCTTC.